The 22 T cell receptor beta chains listed next were all sequenced from one sample in a study of blood T cell repertoires in COVID-19. TCRdb keeps only in-frame clones here, not all; method: immunoSEQ multiplex PCR. The sample lists approximately 53,000 clones; roughly 90% were seen once. Specimen: peripheral blood. All receptors derive from a human donor in a cohort sampled during active COVID-19.

The chain combines TRBV9 with TRBJ2-7; TRBD2 matches at 15 bases. The CDR3 covers 16 residues. The ends lost 4 bases at V and 3 bases at J; junction bases unmatched: 5. CDR1 SGDLS and CDR2 YYNGEE come from the germline V gene. CDR3 residues: CASSSGLAGGIYEQYF. The CDR3 DNA reads TGTGCCAGCAGCTCGGGACTAGCGGGGGGCATCTACGAGCAGTACTTC.

The J gene is TRBJ2-7, the V gene TRBV5-1; a weak D match, TRBD2 (6 bases). This CDR3 contains 13 residues. With 2 bases removed from V and 3 bases from J, the gap between germline ends came to 9 bases. Germline values: CDR1 SGHRS, CDR2 YFSETQ. The DNA of the CDR3 is TGCGCCAGCAGCTTTTGGGGAGGCTACGAGCAGTACTTC. Encoded protein: CASSFWGGYEQYF. Filled out from reference TRBV5-1 and TRBJ2-7, the complete variable domain reads KAGVTQTPRYLIKTRGQQVTLSCSPISGHRSVSWYQQTPGQGLQFLFEYFSETQRNKGNFPGRFSGRQFSNSRSEMNVSTLELGDSALYLCASSFWGGYEQYFGPGTRLTVT.

A few counts support this clone. The chain recombines TRBV2 with TRBJ1-3; D is undetermined. The germline gives CDR1 SNHLY, CDR2 FYNNEI. The CDR3 length is 14 residues. V was pared by 4 bases and J by 4 bases, with 11 bases between. In DNA form, the CDR3 reads TGTGCCAGCAGTGTCACAGCTTCCGGAAACACCATATATTTT. Encoded protein: CASSVTASGNTIYF.

This clone occurred a few times. The chain recombines TRBV19 with TRBJ2-7; 8 bases fit TRBD1. The trim removed 6 bases at V and 7 bases at J, leaving 11 bases unmatched. Germline CDR1 is LNHDA and CDR2 is SQIVND (reference sequence). The CDR3 is 14 amino acids. CDR3 amino acids: CASSFDRGRGEQYF. CDR3 nucleotides: TGTGCCAGTAGCTTCGACAGGGGCCGGGGAGAGCAGTACTTC.

This clone was detected only once. The V and J genes are TRBV5-6 and TRBJ1-2, with TRBD1 identical over 7 bases. The CDR3 has 16 residues. Trimming removed 3 bases from V and 5 bases from J; junction bases left unmatched: 13. Germline V gene sequence: CDR1 SGHDT, CDR2 YYEEEE. The DNA for the CDR3 is TGTGCCAGCAGCTCTTGGACAGGAGCTAACACTTATGGCTACACCTTC. It is translated as CASSSWTGANTYGYTF.

For the CDR3, the DNA is TGTGCCAGCAGCTTAGGTCAGGGCGGCACCGGGGAGCTGTTTTTT. It yields the protein CASSLGQGGTGELFF. The rearrangement uses TRBV7-9 and TRBJ2-2; D is perhaps TRBD1 (5 bases). The CDR3 consists of 15 residues. Between the trimmed V and J ends, which lost 1 base and 4 bases, there was a span of 10 bases. CDR1 is SEHNR and CDR2 is FQNEAQ in the germline V gene (reference sequence).

The chain uses TRBV9 and TRBJ2-1; 10 bases map to TRBD2. This CDR3 has 14 residues. Germline CDR1 reads SGDLS; CDR2 reads YYNGEE. The ends lost 0 bases at V and 9 bases at J; junction bases unmatched: 3. The CDR3 DNA reads as TGTGCCAGCAGCGTAGTCAGCGGGGGGGGTGAGCAGTTCTTC. This encodes CASSVVSGGGEQFF.

The sample holds one count of this clone. This sequence joins TRBV4-2 and TRBJ2-2, with 11 nucleotides matching TRBD2. Germline CDR1 LGHNA, CDR2 YNFKEQ. V shed 4 bases and J 8 bases; nucleotides not matched to a gene: 6. The CDR3 runs 15 residues. This chain's CDR3 is CASSPTSGRAGELFF. The CDR3 nucleotides are TGTGCCAGCAGCCCCACTAGCGGGAGAGCAGGGGAGCTGTTTTTT.

The chain couples TRBV7-9 to TRBJ2-2; D gene uncertain. V was clipped by 1 base and J by 7 bases, with 7 bases between them. The CDR3 covers 13 residues. The V gene's germline CDR1 is SEHNR and CDR2 FQNEAQ (reference sequence). CDR3 region: CASSLVIVGELFF. As DNA, the CDR3 is TGTGCCAGCAGCTTAGTAATTGTCGGGGAGCTGTTTTTT.

The chain uses TRBV5-1 and TRBJ2-4; 8 bases are shared with TRBD1. Germline V gives CDR1 SGHRS, CDR2 YFSETQ. V was clipped by 4 bases and J by 7 bases; unmatched bases: 7. This CDR3 is built from 14 residues. The CDR3 protein is CASSRIQGENIQYF. The CDR3 nucleotides are TGCGCCAGCAGCCGAATACAGGGGGAGAACATTCAGTACTTC.

This sequence joins TRBV30 and TRBJ1-5; D is ambiguous. The V end was cut by 3 bases, the J end by 7 bases, with 13 bases between. Germline V gene lookup returns CDR1 GTSNPN and CDR2 SVGIG (reference sequence). The CDR3 consists of 13 residues. CDR3 amino acids: CAWSSLGVQPQHF. The CDR3 DNA reads as TGTGCCTGGAGCTCCCTCGGTGTGCAGCCCCAGCATTTT. The variable domain in full, with the rest retrieved from reference TRBV30 and TRBJ1-5, is SQTIHQWPATLVQPVGSPLSLECTVEGTSNPNLYWYRQAAGRGLQLLFYSVGIGQISSEVPQNLSASRPQDRQFILSSKKLLLSDSGFYLCAWSSLGVQPQHFGDGTRLSIL.

This chain joins TRBV27 and TRBJ1-1; 9 bases fit TRBD1. CDR1 is MNHEY, CDR2 SMNVEV, per germline (reference sequence). V was clipped by 6 bases and J by 1 base; unmatched bases: 15. There are 18 residues in the CDR3. CDR3 in amino acids: CASSPFFRDREENTEAFF. CDR3 DNA: TGTGCCAGCAGCCCCTTTTTTAGGGACAGGGAGGAGAACACTGAAGCTTTCTTT.

This chain joins TRBV6-2 or TRBV6-3 and TRBJ1-1, with 8 bases aligning to TRBD1. The CDR3 extends over 14 amino acids. Trimming removed 4 bases from V and 9 bases from J; junction bases left unmatched: 10. Per germline, CDR1 MNHEY and CDR2 SVGEGT. The CDR3 here is CASSLPGGWGKAFF. Written as DNA, the CDR3 is TGTGCCAGCAGTTTACCAGGGGGCTGGGGGAAAGCTTTCTTT.

The V call is TRBV9, the J call TRBJ1-2; no clear D gene. The CDR3 contains 16 residues. V dropped 4 bases and J dropped 3 bases, with 19 bases sitting between them. CDR1 and CDR2 from the germline V gene are SGDLS and YYNGEE. The CDR3 spells CASSLSLGREDYGYTF. The CDR3 nucleotides read TGTGCCAGCAGCCTGAGCTTAGGGAGGGAGGACTATGGCTACACCTTC.

This clone was counted once. The CDR3 reads CASREGFLQPQHF. CDR3 DNA: TGTGCCAGCAGAGAGGGATTTTTGCAGCCCCAGCATTTT. The rearrangement joins TRBV6-5 to TRBJ1-5; no clear D. The CDR3 is 13 residues long. The germline V gene encodes CDR1 MNHEY and CDR2 SVGAGI. V was clipped by 6 bases and J by 7 bases, with 13 bases between them.

This clone was counted only a few times. The V and J genes are TRBV3-1 (or the pseudogene TRBV3-2) and TRBJ2-2; 14 bases are a match to TRBD2. V lost 4 bases and J lost 5; bases outside the gene matches: 6. The CDR3 consists of 17 residues. CDR1 LGHDT and CDR2 YNNKEL come from the germline V gene (reference sequence). The CDR3 DNA reads as TGTGCCAGCAGCCTCGGGACTAGCGGGAGAGGAACCGGGGAGCTGTTTTTT. Protein: CASSLGTSGRGTGELFF.

The gene calls are TRBV15 and TRBJ2-5, with D possibly matching TRBD2 (5 bases). Trimming took off 5 bases at V and 4 bases at J, with 11 bases between the two ends. This CDR3 region has 13 residues. Germline V CDR1 and CDR2: LNHNV, YYDKDF (reference sequence). The CDR3 DNA reads as TGTGCCACCAGCCCGACTATGGCAGAGACCCAGTACTTC. It specifies CATSPTMAETQYF.

This clone was seen only a few times. V usage is TRBV11-3 and J usage is TRBJ2-7; 8 bases map to TRBD2. Germline CDR1 reads SGHNT; CDR2 reads YENEEA. The CDR3 is 15 amino acids. Germline trimming cut 6 bases from V and 5 bases from J; bases unmatched to any gene: 12. The CDR3: CASSPLAVARNEQYF. The CDR3 nucleotides are TGTGCCAGCAGTCCACTAGCGGTAGCCCGGAACGAGCAGTACTTC.

The rearrangement joins TRBV19 to TRBJ2-1; 10 positions agree with TRBD2. CDR1 is LNHDA, CDR2 SQIVND, per germline (reference sequence). With 5 bases clipped from V and 0 bases from J, the junction kept 7 bases outside the gene matches. CDR3 length equals 17 residues. CDR3 residues: CASSAASGSLSYNEQFF. The CDR3 DNA follows: TGTGCCAGTAGTGCGGCTAGCGGGAGTCTCTCCTACAATGAGCAGTTCTTC.

This clone was detected a few times. Its ends do not fully match the called genes, so a read error is possible. The genes are TRBV18 and TRBJ2-7; 13 bases line up with TRBD2. The CDR3 extends over 15 amino acids. The germline V gene encodes CDR1 KGHSH and CDR2 LQKENI. The CDR3 loop is CASSPGTSGTHEQYF. CDR3 bases: TGTGCCAGTTCACCCGGGACTAGCGGGACCCACGAGCAGTACTTC.

J is TRBJ1-1 and V is TRBV28; 8 bases are shared with TRBD1. CDR3 length equals 15 residues. With 7 bases clipped from V and 3 bases from J, the junction kept 10 bases outside the gene matches. The V gene's germline CDR1 is MDHEN and CDR2 SYDVKM. As DNA, the CDR3 is TGTGCCAGCACGATTCAACAGGGGGGGGACACTGAAGCTTTCTTT. Translated: CASTIQQGGDTEAFF. Filled out from reference TRBV28 and TRBJ1-1, the complete variable domain reads DVKVTQSSRYLVKRTGEKVFLECVQDMDHENMFWYRQDPGLGLRLIYFSYDVKMKEKGDIPEGYSVSREKKERFSLILESASTNQTSMYLCASTIQQGGDTEAFFGQGTRLTVV.

The rearrangement joins TRBV5-1 to TRBJ2-7, with D maybe TRBD2 (5 bases). Germline CDR1 reads SGHRS; CDR2 reads YFSETQ. This CDR3 spans 12 amino acids. V gave up 2 bases and J gave up 5 bases, with 8 bases separating them. The CDR3 DNA reads TGCGCCAGCAGCTTTGGGCGGGACGAGCAGTACTTC. It is translated as CASSFGRDEQYF. Filled out from reference TRBV5-1 and TRBJ2-7, the complete variable domain reads KAGVTQTPRYLIKTRGQQVTLSCSPISGHRSVSWYQQTPGQGLQFLFEYFSETQRNKGNFPGRFSGRQFSNSRSEMNVSTLELGDSALYLCASSFGRDEQYFGPGTRLTVT.